A single sample is the source of the 26 T cell receptor beta chains below, sequenced in a study of identical twins. TCRdb passed the 5' RACE reads through MiXCR, listing each CDR3 protein once. The sample yields roughly 480,000 distinct CDR3 sequences, 24% seen once. These data also formed part of another study, on T cells expressing NK-cell markers.

The material sequenced was CD4+ T cells sorted from blood. The receptor set was obtained from a woman aged 18-29 years in good health.

The V gene is TRBV11-2, the J gene TRBJ1-1, with 10 nucleotides matching TRBD1. Germline loops: CDR1 SGHAT, CDR2 FQNNGV. The CDR3 consists of 16 residues. The trim removed 4 bases at V and 4 bases at J, leaving 9 bases unmatched. The CDR3 is CASSSRLGQGRTEAFF. In DNA, the CDR3 is TGTGCCAGCAGCTCCAGGCTGGGACAGGGGCGCACTGAAGCTTTCTTT.

The table lists this clonotype with a few counts. The genes are TRBV10-3 and TRBJ1-1; D remains unclear. This CDR3 region has 14 residues. Germline values: CDR1 ENHRY, CDR2 SYGVKD. The germline V and J ends were trimmed by 7 bases and 2 bases, with 14 bases remaining between them. Written as DNA, the CDR3 is TGTGCCATCACCTCGGACCTTGGCAACACTGAAGCTTTCTTT. Translation gives CAITSDLGNTEAFF.

The rearrangement joins TRBV9 to TRBJ2-2, with D possibly TRBD1 on 6 matching bases. The CDR3 is 16 residues long. V lost 0 bases to trimming and J lost 5 bases, with 14 bases between them. CDR1 SGDLS and CDR2 YYNGEE come from the germline V gene. In nucleotides, the CDR3 is TGTGCCAGCAGCGTAGTGATCGGAACAGGGACCGGGGAGCTGTTTTTT. Its protein product is CASSVVIGTGTGELFF.

With regard to this clonotype: Mismatch with germline at one junction end may stem from a read error. The chain has TRBV7-9 and TRBJ2-7; D unresolved. This CDR3 has 15 residues. CDR1 and CDR2 (germline): SEHNR, FQNEAQ (reference sequence). The CDR3 sequence is CASSLEGGPAHEKYF. DNA of the CDR3: TGTGCCAGCAGCTTAGAAGGTGGCCCAGCCCACGAGAAGTACTTC.

This clonotype was counted a few times. The chain links TRBV20-1 to TRBJ1-1; the D gene is possibly TRBD1 (5 bases). Germline assignment: CDR1 DFQATT and CDR2 SNEGSKA (reference sequence). Trimming removed 2 bases at V and 5 bases at J, with 18 bases between. The CDR3 has 15 residues. DNA for the CDR3: TGCAGTGCTAGATCCTTCGGGACGTGGAATACTGAAGCTTTCTTT. Its translation is CSARSFGTWNTEAFF.

This clonotype was detected only once. This chain connects TRBV2 to TRBJ2-1; 14 nucleotides line up with TRBD2. The ends lost 5 bases at V and 9 bases at J; junction bases unmatched: 12. The V gene's germline CDR1 is SNHLY and CDR2 FYNNEI. The CDR3 runs to 17 residues. This CDR3 reads CASSHPATSGRGGEQFF. In DNA, the CDR3 is TGTGCCAGCAGTCACCCTGCGACTAGCGGGAGGGGTGGTGAGCAGTTCTTC.

The genes are TRBV28 and TRBJ1-5; TRBD1 is a possible D gene (6 bases). CDR3 length: 15 residues. Trimming removed 3 bases at V and 2 bases at J, with 11 bases between. Germline assignment: CDR1 MDHEN and CDR2 SYDVKM. The CDR3 sequence: CASSFARGGNQPQHF. DNA of the CDR3: TGTGCCAGCAGTTTTGCCAGGGGTGGCAATCAGCCCCAGCATTTT.

The chain recombines TRBV6-1 with TRBJ1-3; D is possibly TRBD1 (6 bases). The CDR3 has 13 amino acids. Trimming cost V 6 bases and J 4 bases, with 10 bases left between them. Germline loops: CDR1 MNHNS, CDR2 SASEGT. CDR3: CASSRDIGNTIYF. Written as DNA, the CDR3 is TGTGCCAGCAGCCGGGACATCGGAAACACCATATATTTT.

The rearrangement uses TRBV20-1 and TRBJ2-1; TRBD2 aligns across 8 bases. Trimming cost V 5 bases and J 7 bases; bases outside gene matches: 10. The CDR3 is 14 residues long. Germline loops: CDR1 DFQATT, CDR2 SNEGSKA (reference sequence). The CDR3 coding sequence is TGCAGTGCTCGGAGCGGGAGTCTAGCAAATGAGCAGTTCTTC. This encodes CSARSGSLANEQFF.

In this sample, this clonotype turned up many times. The chain uses TRBV7-2 and TRBJ1-1, with D tentatively TRBD1 (5 bases). The V and J ends lost 2 bases and 1 base respectively, with 8 bases between them. Germline loops: CDR1 SGHTA, CDR2 FQGNSA. This CDR3 is built from 14 residues. The CDR3 reads CASSLQGENTEAFF. The CDR3 DNA reads TGTGCCAGCAGCTTACAGGGCGAGAACACTGAAGCTTTCTTT.

This clonotype was recorded at least ten times. The rearrangement joins TRBV6-2 or TRBV6-3 to TRBJ2-3; D perhaps matches TRBD2 (6 bases). Trimming stripped 2 bases from V and 2 bases from J, with 14 bases between. Germline V gives CDR1 MNHEY, CDR2 SVGEGT. The CDR3 spans 16 residues. The CDR3 loop reads CASSYPTGTATDTQYF. CDR3 DNA sequence: TGTGCCAGCAGTTACCCGACCGGGACTGCCACAGATACGCAGTATTTT.

The chain is built from TRBV7-8 and TRBJ1-1; D is unresolved. Germline V CDR1 and CDR2: SGHVS, FQNEAQ. The V gene lost 4 bases and the J gene lost 1 base, with 10 bases spanning the gap. The CDR3 totals 14 residues. This CDR3 is CASSYLAGNTEAFF. The CDR3 coding sequence is TGTGCCAGCAGCTACCTGGCAGGGAACACTGAAGCTTTCTTT.

V is TRBV5-1 and J is TRBJ2-1, with D possibly being TRBD1 (5 bases). Between the trimmed V and J ends, which lost 1 base and 7 bases, there was a span of 12 bases. In germline, CDR1 is SGHRS, CDR2 YFSETQ. The CDR3 sequence is 14 residues long. CDR3 amino acids: CASSLFGSGNEQFF. The CDR3 DNA reads as TGCGCCAGCAGCTTGTTCGGGTCAGGGAATGAGCAGTTCTTC.

This clonotype has a handful of counts. This chain's CDR3 is CASHGRVSYNEQFF. For the CDR3, the DNA is TGTGCCAGTCATGGGAGGGTATCTTACAATGAGCAGTTCTTC. The chain couples TRBV6-2 or TRBV6-3 to TRBJ2-1, with TRBD2 identical over 7 bases. After removal of 9 bases from V and 4 bases from J, the junction contained 9 bases not matched to a gene. The CDR3 has 14 amino acids. Germline-derived CDR1 and CDR2 are MNHEY and SVGEGT.

V and J are TRBV4-3 and TRBJ2-7; D unresolved. Per germline, CDR1 LGHNA and CDR2 YSLEER. Deletions cut 0 bases from V and 7 bases from J, with 19 bases between. The CDR3 spans 16 residues. Here the CDR3 reads CASSQDTYKLMGEQYF. For the CDR3, the DNA is TGCGCCAGCAGCCAAGATACTTATAAGCTAATGGGAGAGCAGTACTTC.

The chain has TRBV12-3 or TRBV12-4 and TRBJ2-7, with a possible D match to TRBD2 (6 bases). Trimming took off 6 bases at V and 7 bases at J, with 19 bases between the two ends. The CDR3 runs to 14 residues. CDR3 protein: CASSPGPSGGEQYF. The CDR3 DNA sequence: TGTGCCAGCAGCCCGGGACCTTCTGGGGGGGAGCAGTACTTC.

This clonotype was counted only a few times. The genes are TRBV4-1 and TRBJ2-3; the D is unclear. The CDR3 totals 16 residues. Germline CDR1 and CDR2: MGHRA and YSYEKL. V shed 0 bases and J shed 2 bases, with 12 bases lying between them. The CDR3 DNA reads as TGCGCCAGCAGCCAAGATACGAGAGGCTACACAGATACGCAGTATTTT. The encoded protein is CASSQDTRGYTDTQYF.

The rearrangement joins TRBV5-1 to TRBJ2-3; 7 bases align to TRBD2. This CDR3 has 19 residues. The V segment lost 4 bases and the J segment 0 bases; nucleotides outside the gene matches: 17. CDR1 is SGHRS and CDR2 is YFSETQ in the germline V gene. The CDR3 DNA sequence: TGCGCCAGCAGCCGCACCACCGGGACTACCGTTTCTAGCACAGATACGCAGTATTTT. This encodes CASSRTTGTTVSSTDTQYF.

The J gene is TRBJ1-5, the V gene TRBV10-2; D not certain. The germline V gene has CDR1 WSHSY and CDR2 SAAADI. The CDR3 covers 15 residues. V was pared by 3 bases and J by 1 base, with 10 bases between. In DNA form, the CDR3 reads TGCGCCAGCAGTGAAGGTCCAGTAAGCAATCAGCCCCAGCATTTT. As protein: CASSEGPVSNQPQHF.

The V gene is TRBV2, the J gene TRBJ1-3; D not resolved. Trimming took 1 base from V and 6 from J, leaving 4 bases between them. This CDR3 spans 12 amino acids. The V gene's germline CDR1 is SNHLY and CDR2 FYNNEI. Written as DNA, the CDR3 is TGTGCCAGCAGTGAAGGGGAAAACACCATATATTTT. The encoded protein is CASSEGENTIYF.

This clonotype was seen a handful of times. The chain recombines TRBV20-1 with TRBJ2-3; TRBD1 matches 8 bases. The CDR3 loop spans 13 amino acids. CDR1 and CDR2 (germline): DFQATT, SNEGSKA (reference sequence). Trimming at V came to 8 bases and at J to 3 bases, leaving 7 bases not matched to a gene. The DNA of the CDR3 is TGCAGTCCCGCGGACAGGGAAACAGATACGCAGTATTTT. The encoded protein is CSPADRETDTQYF.

This clonotype came up a few times. The chain joins TRBV7-3 to TRBJ2-3; D ambiguous. V was shortened by 5 bases and J by 7 bases, with 10 bases between the two germline ends. The germline V gene encodes CDR1 SGHTA and CDR2 FQGTGA. The CDR3 spans 12 residues. Here the CDR3 reads CASSQYGNTQYF. For the CDR3, the DNA is TGTGCCAGCAGCCAATACGGTAATACGCAGTATTTT.

The table lists this clonotype with a few counts. The chain couples TRBV5-1 to TRBJ2-7; 8 bases align to TRBD2. The CDR3 sequence is 15 residues long. Per the germline V gene, CDR1 is SGHRS and CDR2 is YFSETQ. V was pared by 3 bases and J by 7 bases, with 12 bases of the junction left unmatched. CDR3 in amino acids: CASSWGPAGVGEQYF. The CDR3 bases are TGCGCCAGCAGCTGGGGGCCAGCGGGAGTTGGTGAGCAGTACTTC.

A few counts support this clonotype. CDR3 region: CASSYGGSGKTQYF. The CDR3 region has the DNA TGTGCCAGCAGTTACGGTGGGAGCGGAAAGACCCAGTACTTC. The V gene is TRBV6-5, the J gene TRBJ2-5, with D possibly being TRBD2 (5 bases). V was cut by 2 bases and J by 6 bases, with 13 bases left in between. This CDR3 has 14 residues. From germline, CDR1 is MNHEY and CDR2 SVGAGI.

Ten or more counts support this clonotype. V gene TRBV15 combines with J gene TRBJ2-5; a weak D match, TRBD1 (5 bases). V was trimmed by 4 bases and J by 4 bases, leaving 10 bases between them. Germline CDR1 reads LNHNV; CDR2 reads YYDKDF (reference sequence). The CDR3 extends over 13 amino acids. As DNA, the CDR3 is TGTGCCACCAGCAAGGGGTTAACAGAGACCCAGTACTTC. Translated, it gives CATSKGLTETQYF.

The chain links TRBV20-1 to TRBJ2-5; D possibly uses TRBD1 or TRBD2 (6 bases each). Trimming removed 5 bases from V and 0 bases from J, with 16 bases in between. Germline V CDR1 and CDR2: DFQATT, SNEGSKA (reference sequence). CDR3 size: 15 residues. The CDR3 is CSAGEGGSYQETQYF. In DNA form, the CDR3 reads TGCAGTGCTGGTGAGGGGGGCTCGTACCAAGAGACCCAGTACTTC.